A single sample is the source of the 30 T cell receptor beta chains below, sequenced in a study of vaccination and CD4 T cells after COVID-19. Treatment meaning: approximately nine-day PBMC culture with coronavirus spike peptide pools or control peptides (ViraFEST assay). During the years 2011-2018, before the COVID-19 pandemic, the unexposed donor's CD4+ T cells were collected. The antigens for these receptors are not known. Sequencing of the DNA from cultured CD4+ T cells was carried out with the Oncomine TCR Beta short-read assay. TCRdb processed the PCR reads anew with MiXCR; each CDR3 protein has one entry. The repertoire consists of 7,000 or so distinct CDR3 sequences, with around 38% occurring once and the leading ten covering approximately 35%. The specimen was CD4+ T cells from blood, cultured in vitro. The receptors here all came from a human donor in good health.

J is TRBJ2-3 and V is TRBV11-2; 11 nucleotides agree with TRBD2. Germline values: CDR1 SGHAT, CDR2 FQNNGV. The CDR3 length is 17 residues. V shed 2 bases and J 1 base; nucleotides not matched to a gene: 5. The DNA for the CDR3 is TGTGCCAGCAGCTTAAGGCTAGCGGGGGGAGGCACAGATACGCAGTATTTT. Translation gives CASSLRLAGGGTDTQYF.

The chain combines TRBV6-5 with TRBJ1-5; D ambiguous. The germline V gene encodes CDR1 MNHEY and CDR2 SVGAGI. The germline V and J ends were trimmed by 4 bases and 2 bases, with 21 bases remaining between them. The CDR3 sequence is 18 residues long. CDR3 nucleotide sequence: TGTGCCAGCAGTTCGCTTACTACTGGGCAAGGAGGCAATCAGCCCCAGCATTTT. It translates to CASSSLTTGQGGNQPQHF.

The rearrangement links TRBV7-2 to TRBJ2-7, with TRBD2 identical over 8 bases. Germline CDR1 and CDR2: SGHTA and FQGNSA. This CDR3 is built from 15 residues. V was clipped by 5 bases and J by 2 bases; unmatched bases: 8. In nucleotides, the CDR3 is TGTGCCAGCAGCCCCTATAGCGGGATTACCTACGAGCAGTACTTC. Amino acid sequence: CASSPYSGITYEQYF.

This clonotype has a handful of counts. DNA of the CDR3: TGTGCCACCAGTGACTCCGGGACGGCGACCTACAATGAGCAGTTCTTC. Amino acids: CATSDSGTATYNEQFF. This sequence joins TRBV24-1 and TRBJ2-1; D may be TRBD1 or TRBD2 (5 bases each). V shed 4 bases and J shed 2 bases, with 14 bases lying between them. Germline lookup yields CDR1 KGHDR and CDR2 SFDVKD. CDR3 length: 16 residues.

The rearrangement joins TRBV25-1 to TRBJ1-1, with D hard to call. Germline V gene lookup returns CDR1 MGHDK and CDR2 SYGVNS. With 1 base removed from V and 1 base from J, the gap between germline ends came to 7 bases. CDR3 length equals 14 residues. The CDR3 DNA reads TGTGCCAGCAGTGAATTCGGGCAGAACACTGAAGCTTTCTTT. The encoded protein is CASSEFGQNTEAFF. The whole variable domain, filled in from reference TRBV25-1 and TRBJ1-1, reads EADIYQTPRYLVIGTGKKITLECSQTMGHDKMYWYQQDPGMELHLIHYSYGVNSTEKGDLSSESTVSRIRTEHFPLTLESARPSHTSQYLCASSEFGQNTEAFFGQGTRLTVV.

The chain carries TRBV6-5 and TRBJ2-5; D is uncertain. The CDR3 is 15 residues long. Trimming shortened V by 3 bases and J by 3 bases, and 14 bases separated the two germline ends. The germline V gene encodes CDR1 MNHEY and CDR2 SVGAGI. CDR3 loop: CASSYTSTREETQYF. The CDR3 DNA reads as TGTGCCAGCAGTTATACGAGCACGCGAGAAGAGACCCAGTACTTC.

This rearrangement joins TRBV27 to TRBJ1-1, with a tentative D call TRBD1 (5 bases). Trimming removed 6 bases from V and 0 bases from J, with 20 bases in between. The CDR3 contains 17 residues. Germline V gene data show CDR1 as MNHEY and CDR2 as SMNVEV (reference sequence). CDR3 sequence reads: CASRTALGPRMNTEAFF. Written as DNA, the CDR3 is TGTGCCAGCAGAACTGCTTTGGGGCCCAGAATGAACACTGAAGCTTTCTTT.

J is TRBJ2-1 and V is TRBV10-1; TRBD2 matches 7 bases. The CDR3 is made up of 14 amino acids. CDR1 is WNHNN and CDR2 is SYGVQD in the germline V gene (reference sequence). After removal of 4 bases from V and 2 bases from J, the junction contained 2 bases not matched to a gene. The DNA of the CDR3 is TGCGCCAGCAGTGTGGGGGGGGCCTACAATGAGCAGTTCTTC. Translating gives CASSVGGAYNEQFF.

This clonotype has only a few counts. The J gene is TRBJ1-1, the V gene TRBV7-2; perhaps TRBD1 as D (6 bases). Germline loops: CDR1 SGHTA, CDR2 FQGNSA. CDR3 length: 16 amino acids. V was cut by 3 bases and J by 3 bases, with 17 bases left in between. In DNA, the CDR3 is TGTGCCAGCAGCTTTGGGTCAACGGGGGCGGACACTGAAGCTTTCTTT. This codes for CASSFGSTGADTEAFF.

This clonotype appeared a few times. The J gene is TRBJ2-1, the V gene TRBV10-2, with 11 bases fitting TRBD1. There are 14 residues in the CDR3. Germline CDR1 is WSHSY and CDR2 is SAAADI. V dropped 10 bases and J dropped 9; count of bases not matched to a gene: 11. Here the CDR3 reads CAITLGTGGGEQFF. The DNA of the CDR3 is TGCGCCATTACGCTCGGGACAGGGGGTGGTGAGCAGTTCTTC.

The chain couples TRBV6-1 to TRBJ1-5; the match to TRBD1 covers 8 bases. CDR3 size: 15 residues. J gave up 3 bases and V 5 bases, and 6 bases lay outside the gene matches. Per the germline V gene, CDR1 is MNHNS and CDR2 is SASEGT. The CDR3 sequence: CASSPRGQLNQPQHF. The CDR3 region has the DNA TGTGCCAGCAGTCCCAGGGGGCAACTCAATCAGCCCCAGCATTTT.

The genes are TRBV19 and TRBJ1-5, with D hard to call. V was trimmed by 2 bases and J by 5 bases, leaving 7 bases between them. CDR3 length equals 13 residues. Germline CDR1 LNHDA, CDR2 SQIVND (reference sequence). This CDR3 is CASSIFRDQPQHF. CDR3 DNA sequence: TGTGCCAGTAGTATATTTCGGGATCAGCCCCAGCATTTT.

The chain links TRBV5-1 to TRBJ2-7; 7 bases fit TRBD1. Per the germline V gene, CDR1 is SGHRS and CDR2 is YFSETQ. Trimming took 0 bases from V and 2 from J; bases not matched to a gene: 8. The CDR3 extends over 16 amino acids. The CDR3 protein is CASSLVPGTATYEQYF. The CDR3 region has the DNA TGCGCCAGCAGCTTGGTCCCCGGGACAGCGACCTACGAGCAGTACTTC.

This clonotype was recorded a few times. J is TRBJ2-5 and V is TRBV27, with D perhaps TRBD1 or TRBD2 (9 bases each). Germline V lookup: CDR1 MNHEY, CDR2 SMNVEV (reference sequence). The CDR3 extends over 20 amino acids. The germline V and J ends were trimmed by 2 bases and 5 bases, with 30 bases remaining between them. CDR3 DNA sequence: TGTGCCAGCAGTTTAGGGACAGGGTTTGGCGGACTAGCGCAGCGGGAGACCCAGTACTTC. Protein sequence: CASSLGTGFGGLAQRETQYF.

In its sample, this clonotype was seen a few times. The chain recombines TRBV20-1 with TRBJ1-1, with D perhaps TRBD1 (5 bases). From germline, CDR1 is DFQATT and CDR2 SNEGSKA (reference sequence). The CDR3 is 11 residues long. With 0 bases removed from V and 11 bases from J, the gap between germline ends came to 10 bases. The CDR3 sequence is CSARETGEAFF. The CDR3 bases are TGCAGTGCTAGAGAAACAGGAGAGGCTTTCTTT.

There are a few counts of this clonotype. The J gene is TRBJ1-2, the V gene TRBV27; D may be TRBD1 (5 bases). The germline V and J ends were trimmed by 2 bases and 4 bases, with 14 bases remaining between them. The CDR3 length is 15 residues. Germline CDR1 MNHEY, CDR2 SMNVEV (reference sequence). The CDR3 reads CASSLSGGIGYGYTF. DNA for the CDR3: TGTGCCAGCAGTTTAAGCGGGGGAATTGGCTATGGCTACACCTTC.

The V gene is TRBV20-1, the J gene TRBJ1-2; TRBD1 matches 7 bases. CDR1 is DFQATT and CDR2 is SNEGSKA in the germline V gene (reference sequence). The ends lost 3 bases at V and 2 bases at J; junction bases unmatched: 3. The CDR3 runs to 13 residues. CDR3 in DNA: TGCAGTGCTAGTACGGGACAGAACTATGGCTACACCTTC. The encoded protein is CSASTGQNYGYTF.

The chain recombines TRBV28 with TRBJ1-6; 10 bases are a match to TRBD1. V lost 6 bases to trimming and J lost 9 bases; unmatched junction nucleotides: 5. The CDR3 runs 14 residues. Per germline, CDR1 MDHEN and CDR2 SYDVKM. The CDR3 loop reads CASRRQGAVSPLHF. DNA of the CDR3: TGTGCCAGCAGGAGACAGGGGGCGGTTTCACCCCTCCACTTT.

The CDR3 nucleotides are TGTGCCAGCAGTTTCAGGAGCTCCTATAATTCACCCCTCCACTTT. Amino acids: CASSFRSSYNSPLHF. J is TRBJ1-6 and V is TRBV28; D is ambiguous. Germline V gene lookup returns CDR1 MDHEN and CDR2 SYDVKM. The ends were cut back, 3 bases at V and 0 bases at J, with 6 bases in the middle. The CDR3 has 15 amino acids.

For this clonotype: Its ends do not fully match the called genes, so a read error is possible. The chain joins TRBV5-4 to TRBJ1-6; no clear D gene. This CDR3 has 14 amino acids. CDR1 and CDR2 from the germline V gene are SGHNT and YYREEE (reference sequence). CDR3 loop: CASSEVPSDSPPHF. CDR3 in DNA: TGTGCCAGCAGCGAGGTCCCGTCGGATTCACCCCCCCACTTT.

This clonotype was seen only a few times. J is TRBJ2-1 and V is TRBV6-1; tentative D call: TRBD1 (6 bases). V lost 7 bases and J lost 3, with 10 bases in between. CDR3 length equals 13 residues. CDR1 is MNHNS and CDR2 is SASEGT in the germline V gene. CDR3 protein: CASIGDIYNEQFF. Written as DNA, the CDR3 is TGTGCCAGCATAGGGGACATCTACAATGAGCAGTTCTTC.

The CDR3 DNA sequence: TGTGCCAGCAGTGAAGTAGTCTCGAAGCAGTACTTC. This codes for CASSEVVSKQYF. The chain combines TRBV2 with TRBJ2-7, with D hard to call. This CDR3 is built from 12 residues. Between the trimmed V and J ends, which lost 1 base and 8 bases, there was a span of 9 bases. The germline V gene has CDR1 SNHLY and CDR2 FYNNEI.

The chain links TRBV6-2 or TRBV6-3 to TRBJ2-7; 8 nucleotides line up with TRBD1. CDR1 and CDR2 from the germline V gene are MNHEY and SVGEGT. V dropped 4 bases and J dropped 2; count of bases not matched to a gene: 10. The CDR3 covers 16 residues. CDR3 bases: TGTGCCAGCAGTTCCTCAAGGACAGGGCGGACCTACGAGCAGTACTTC. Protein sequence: CASSSSRTGRTYEQYF.

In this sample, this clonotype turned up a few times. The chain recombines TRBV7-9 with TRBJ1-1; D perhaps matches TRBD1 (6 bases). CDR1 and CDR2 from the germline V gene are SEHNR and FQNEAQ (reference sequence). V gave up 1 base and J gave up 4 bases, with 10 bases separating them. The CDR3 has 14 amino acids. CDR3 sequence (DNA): TGTGCCAGCAGCTTAGGGGTAGGGGGCACTGAAGCTTTCTTT. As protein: CASSLGVGGTEAFF.

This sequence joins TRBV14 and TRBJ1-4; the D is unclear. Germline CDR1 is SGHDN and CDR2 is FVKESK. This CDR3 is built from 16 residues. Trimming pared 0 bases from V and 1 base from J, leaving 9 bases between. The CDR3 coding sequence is TGTGCCAGCAGCCAAGATGACCGTGGAACTAATGAAAAACTGTTTTTT. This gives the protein CASSQDDRGTNEKLFF.

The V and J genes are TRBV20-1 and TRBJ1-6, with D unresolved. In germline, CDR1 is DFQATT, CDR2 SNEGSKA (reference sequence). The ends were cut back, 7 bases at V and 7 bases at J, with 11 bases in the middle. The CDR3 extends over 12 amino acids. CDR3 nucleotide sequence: TGCAGTGTTGCAGGATCCAATTCACCCCTCCACTTT. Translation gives CSVAGSNSPLHF.

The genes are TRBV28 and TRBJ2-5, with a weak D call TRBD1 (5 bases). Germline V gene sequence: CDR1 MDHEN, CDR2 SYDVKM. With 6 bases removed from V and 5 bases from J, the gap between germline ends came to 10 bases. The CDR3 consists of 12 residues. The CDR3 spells CASRGAGETQYF. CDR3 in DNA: TGTGCCAGCAGAGGCGCAGGGGAGACCCAGTACTTC.

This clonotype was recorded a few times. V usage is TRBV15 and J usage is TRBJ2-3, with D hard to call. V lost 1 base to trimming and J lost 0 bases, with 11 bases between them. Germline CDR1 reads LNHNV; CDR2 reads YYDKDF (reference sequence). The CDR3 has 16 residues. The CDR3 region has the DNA TGTGCCACCAGCAGAGGATACAGTACTAGCACAGATACGCAGTATTTT. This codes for CATSRGYSTSTDTQYF.

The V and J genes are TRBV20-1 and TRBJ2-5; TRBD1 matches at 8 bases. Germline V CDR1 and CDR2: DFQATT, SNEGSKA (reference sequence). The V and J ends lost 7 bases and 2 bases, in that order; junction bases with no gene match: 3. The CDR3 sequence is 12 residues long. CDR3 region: CSGRTGQETQYF. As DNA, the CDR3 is TGCAGTGGAAGGACAGGGCAAGAGACCCAGTACTTC.

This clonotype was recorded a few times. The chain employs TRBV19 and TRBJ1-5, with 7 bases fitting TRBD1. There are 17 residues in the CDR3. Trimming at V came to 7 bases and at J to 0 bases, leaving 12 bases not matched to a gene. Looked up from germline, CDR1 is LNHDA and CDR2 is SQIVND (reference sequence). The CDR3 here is CASTEGVGTVSNQPQHF. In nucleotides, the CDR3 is TGTGCCAGTACCGAGGGGGTGGGGACAGTTAGCAATCAGCCCCAGCATTTT.